This T cell receptor (beta chain) was retrieved from a study of T cells in Graves' hyperthyroidism and ophthalmopathy. Study-level results: A model of 13 V-J pairs discriminated ophthalmopathy from stable hyperthyroidism.

Hyperthyroidism was newly diagnosed in patients aged 18 to 65 (duration under 2 months). This CDR3 is built from 14 residues. Germline values: CDR1 SEHNR, CDR2 FQNEAQ (reference sequence). Losses at the gene ends were 5 bases for V and 9 bases for J; bases not matched to a gene: 7. With regard to this clonotype: Its antigen is unidentified.

RNA transcripts gave rise to amplified TCR beta CDR3 regions. When the TCR CDR3 underwent first-round RT-PCR, the HTBI primer set was used. TCRdb analysed the multiplex PCR reads with MiXCR anew, one entry per CDR3 protein. This sample has some 460,000 distinct CDR3 sequences, with 15% to 18% found just once. This chain uses TRBV7-9 with TRBJ2-7; 13 bases map to TRBD2. The TCR was taken from a woman under 30 with Graves' hyperthyroidism. The specimen sequenced was blood. The CDR3 DNA reads TGTGCCAGCAGCCTCGGACTAGCGGGAGTAAGGCAGTACTTC. It is translated as CASSLGLAGVRQYF.